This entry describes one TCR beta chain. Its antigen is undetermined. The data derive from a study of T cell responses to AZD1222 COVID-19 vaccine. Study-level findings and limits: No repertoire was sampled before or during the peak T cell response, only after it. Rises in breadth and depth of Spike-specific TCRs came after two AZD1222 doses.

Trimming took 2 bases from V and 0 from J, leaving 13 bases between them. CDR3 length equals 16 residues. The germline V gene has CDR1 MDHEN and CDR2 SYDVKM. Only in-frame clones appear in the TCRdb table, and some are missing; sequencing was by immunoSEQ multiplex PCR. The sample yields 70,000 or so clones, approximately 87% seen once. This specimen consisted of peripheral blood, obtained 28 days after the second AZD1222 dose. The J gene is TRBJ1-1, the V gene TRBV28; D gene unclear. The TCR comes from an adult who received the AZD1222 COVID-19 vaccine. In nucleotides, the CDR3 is TGTGCCAGCAGTTTAGATGACCTCGTCCTGAACACTGAAGCTTTCTTT. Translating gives CASSLDDLVLNTEAFF.